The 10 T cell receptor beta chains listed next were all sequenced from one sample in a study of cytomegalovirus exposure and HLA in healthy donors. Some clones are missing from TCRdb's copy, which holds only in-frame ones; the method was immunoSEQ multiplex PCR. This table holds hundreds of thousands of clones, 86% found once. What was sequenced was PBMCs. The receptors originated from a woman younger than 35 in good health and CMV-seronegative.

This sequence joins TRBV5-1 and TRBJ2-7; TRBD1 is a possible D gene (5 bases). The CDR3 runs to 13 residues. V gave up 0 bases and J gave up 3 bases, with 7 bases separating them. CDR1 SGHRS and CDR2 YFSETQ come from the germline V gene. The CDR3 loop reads CASSLDRNYEQYF. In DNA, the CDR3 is TGCGCCAGCAGCTTGGACAGGAACTACGAGCAGTACTTC. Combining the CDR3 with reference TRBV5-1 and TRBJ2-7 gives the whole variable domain KAGVTQTPRYLIKTRGQQVTLSCSPISGHRSVSWYQQTPGQGLQFLFEYFSETQRNKGNFPGRFSGRQFSNSRSEMNVSTLELGDSALYLCASSLDRNYEQYFGPGTRLTVT.

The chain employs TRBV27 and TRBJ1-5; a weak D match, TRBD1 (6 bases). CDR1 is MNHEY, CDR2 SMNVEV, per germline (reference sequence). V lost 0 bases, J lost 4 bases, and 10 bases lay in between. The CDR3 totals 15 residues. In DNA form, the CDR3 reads TGTGCCAGCAGTTTATCATGGGGACAAAATCAGCCCCAGCATTTT. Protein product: CASSLSWGQNQPQHF.

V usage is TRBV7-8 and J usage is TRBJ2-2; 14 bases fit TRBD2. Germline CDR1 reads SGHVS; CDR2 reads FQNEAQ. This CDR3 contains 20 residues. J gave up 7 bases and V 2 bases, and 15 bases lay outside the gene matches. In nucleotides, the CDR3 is TGTGCCAGCAGCTTATTTTCCGCCTTGGGACTAGCGGGAGACGGCGGGGAGCTGTTTTTT. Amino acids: CASSLFSALGLAGDGGELFF. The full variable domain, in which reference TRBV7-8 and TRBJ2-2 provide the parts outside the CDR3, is GAGVSQSPRYKVAKRGQDVALRCDPISGHVSLFWYQQALGQGPEFLTYFQNEAQLDKSGLPSDRFFAERPEGSVSTLKIQRTQQEDSAVYLCASSLFSALGLAGDGGELFFGEGSRLTVL.

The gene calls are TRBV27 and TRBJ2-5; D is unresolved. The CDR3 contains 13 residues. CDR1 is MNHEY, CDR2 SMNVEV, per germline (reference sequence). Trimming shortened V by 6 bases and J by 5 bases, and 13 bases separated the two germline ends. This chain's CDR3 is CASSFRSVETQYF. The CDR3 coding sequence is TGTGCCAGCAGCTTCCGTTCGGTGGAGACCCAGTACTTC.

This chain's CDR3 is CASSSIRVSGINNEQFF. The CDR3 bases are TGTGCCAGCAGTTCAATCCGGGTTAGCGGAATCAACAATGAGCAGTTCTTC. The chain recombines TRBV27 with TRBJ2-1; a possible D gene is TRBD2 (6 bases). The germline V gene encodes CDR1 MNHEY and CDR2 SMNVEV (reference sequence). The CDR3 is 17 residues long. Trimming cost V 4 bases and J 5 bases, with 21 bases left between them.

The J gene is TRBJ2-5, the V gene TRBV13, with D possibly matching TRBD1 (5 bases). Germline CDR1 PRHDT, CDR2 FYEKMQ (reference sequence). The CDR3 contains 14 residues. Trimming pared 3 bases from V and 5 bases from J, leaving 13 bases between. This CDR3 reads CASSFGQGSETQYF. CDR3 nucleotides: TGTGCCAGCAGCTTTGGGCAGGGAAGCGAGACCCAGTACTTC.

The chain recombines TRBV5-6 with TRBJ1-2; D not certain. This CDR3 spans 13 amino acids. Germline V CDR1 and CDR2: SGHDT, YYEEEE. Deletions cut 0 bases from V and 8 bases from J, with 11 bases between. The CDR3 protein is CASSLVGERGYTF. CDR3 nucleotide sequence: TGTGCCAGCAGCTTGGTCGGGGAACGGGGCTACACCTTC.

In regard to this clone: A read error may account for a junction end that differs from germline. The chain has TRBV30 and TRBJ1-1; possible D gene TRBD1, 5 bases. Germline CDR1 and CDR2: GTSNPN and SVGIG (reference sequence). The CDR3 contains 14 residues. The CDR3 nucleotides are TGTGCCTGGAGTATCGGTCAGGGCAGTCCTGACGCTTTCTTT. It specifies CAWSIGQGSPDAFF.

CDR3 sequence (DNA): TGTGCCAGCAGGATAAGGACCCTACGGGGAGAGACCCAGTACTTC. This encodes CASRIRTLRGETQYF. J is TRBJ2-5 and V is TRBV2; D might be TRBD2 (5 bases). CDR1 is SNHLY and CDR2 is FYNNEI in the germline V gene. The CDR3 totals 15 residues. V lost 6 bases to trimming and J lost 4 bases, with 18 bases between them.

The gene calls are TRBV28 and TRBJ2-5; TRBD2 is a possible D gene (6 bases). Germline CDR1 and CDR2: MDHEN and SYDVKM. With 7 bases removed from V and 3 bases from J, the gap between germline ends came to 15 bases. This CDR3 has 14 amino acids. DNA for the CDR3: TGTGCCAGCAACCGGGACTCGTTAAAAGAGACCCAGTACTTC. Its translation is CASNRDSLKETQYF.